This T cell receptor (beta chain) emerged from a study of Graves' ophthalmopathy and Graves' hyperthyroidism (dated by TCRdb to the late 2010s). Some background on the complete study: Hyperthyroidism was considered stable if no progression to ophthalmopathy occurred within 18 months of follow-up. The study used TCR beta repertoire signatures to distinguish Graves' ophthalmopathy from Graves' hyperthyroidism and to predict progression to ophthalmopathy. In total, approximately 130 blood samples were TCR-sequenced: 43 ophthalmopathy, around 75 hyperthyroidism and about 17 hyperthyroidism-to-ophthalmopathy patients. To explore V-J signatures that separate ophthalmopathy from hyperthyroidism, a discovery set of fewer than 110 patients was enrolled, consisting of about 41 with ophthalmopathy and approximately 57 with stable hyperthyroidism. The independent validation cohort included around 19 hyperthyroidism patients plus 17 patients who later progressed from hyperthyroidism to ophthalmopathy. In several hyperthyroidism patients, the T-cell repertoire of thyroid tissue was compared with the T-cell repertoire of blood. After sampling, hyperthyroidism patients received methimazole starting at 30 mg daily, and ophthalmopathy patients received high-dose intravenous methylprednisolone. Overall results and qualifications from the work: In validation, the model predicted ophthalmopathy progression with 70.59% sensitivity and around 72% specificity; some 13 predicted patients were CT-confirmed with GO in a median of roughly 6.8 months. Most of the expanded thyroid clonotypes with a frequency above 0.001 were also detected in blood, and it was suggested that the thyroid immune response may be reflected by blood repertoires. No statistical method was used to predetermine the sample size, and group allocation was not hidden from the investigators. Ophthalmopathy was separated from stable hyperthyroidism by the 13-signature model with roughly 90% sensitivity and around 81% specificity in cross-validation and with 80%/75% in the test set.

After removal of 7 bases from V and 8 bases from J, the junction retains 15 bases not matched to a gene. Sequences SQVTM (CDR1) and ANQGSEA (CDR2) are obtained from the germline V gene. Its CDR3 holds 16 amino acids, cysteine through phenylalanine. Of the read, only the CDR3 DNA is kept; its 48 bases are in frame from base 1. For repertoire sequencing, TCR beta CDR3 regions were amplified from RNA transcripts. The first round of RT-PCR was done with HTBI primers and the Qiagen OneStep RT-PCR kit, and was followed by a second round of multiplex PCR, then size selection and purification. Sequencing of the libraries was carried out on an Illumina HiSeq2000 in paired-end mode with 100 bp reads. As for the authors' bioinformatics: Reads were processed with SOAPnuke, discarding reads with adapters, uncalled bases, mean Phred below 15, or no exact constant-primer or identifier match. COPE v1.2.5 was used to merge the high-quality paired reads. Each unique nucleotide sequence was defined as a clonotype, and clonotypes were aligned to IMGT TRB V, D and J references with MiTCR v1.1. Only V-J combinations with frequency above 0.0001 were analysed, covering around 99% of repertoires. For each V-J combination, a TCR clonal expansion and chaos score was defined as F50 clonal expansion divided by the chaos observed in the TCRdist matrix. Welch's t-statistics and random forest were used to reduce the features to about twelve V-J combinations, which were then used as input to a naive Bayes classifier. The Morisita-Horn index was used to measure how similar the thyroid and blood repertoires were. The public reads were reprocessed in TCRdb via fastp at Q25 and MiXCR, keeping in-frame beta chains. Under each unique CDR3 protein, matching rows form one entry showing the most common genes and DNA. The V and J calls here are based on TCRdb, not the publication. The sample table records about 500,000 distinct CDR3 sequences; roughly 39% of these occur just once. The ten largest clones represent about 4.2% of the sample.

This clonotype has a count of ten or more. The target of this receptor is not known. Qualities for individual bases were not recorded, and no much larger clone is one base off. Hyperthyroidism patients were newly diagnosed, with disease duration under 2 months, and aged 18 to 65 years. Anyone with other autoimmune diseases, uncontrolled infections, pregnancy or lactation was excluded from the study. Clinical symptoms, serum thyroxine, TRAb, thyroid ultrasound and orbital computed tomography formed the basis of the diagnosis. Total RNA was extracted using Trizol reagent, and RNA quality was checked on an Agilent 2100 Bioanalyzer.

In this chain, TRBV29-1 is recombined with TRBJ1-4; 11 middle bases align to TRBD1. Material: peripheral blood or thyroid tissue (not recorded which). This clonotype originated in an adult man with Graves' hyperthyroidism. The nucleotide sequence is TGCAGCGGAGTGGACAGGGGGCGAGAGGAAAACGAAAAACTGTTTTTT. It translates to CSGVDRGREENEKLFF.